This T cell receptor (beta chain) was identified during a study of blood T cells in healthy people across ages. Trimming cost V 5 bases and J 4 bases; bases outside gene matches: 7. Germline CDR1 and CDR2: SGHTA and FQGTGA. This CDR3 has 14 residues. Primed by a sample-barcoded 5' primer and a J-beta primer mix, a second PCR proceeded for 7 to 11 cycles. Each CDR3 protein is one row after TCRdb ran MiXCR on the 5' RACE reads. Among just under 900,000 distinct CDR3 sequences listed, 25% to 35% were seen once. The receptor's source is an elderly woman in good health. Sequences were obtained from blood. This chain uses TRBV7-3 with TRBJ2-5; 7 nucleotides align to TRBD2. The CDR3 is CASSTTSVGETQYF. CDR3 coding DNA: TGTGCCAGCAGCACCACTAGCGTGGGAGAGACCCAGTACTTC.